Below, 2 T cell receptor beta chains from the same sample are listed, as sequenced in a study of T cell repertoires in cytomegalovirus infection. Via MiXCR, TCRdb re-called the reads, giving one row per CDR3 protein. The data show under 150,000 distinct CDR3 sequences, 7% to 9.5% seen once. What was sequenced was PBMCs. These receptors all come from a human donor in good health (CMV status not recorded). Some clones in this sample may be carry-over from other donors' samples.

As concerns this clonotype: Since a much larger clone is just one base distant, this may be a read error. CDR3 DNA: TGCAGCGTTCGTCCGCACGAGACCCAGTACTTC. As protein: CSVRPHETQYF. The chain has TRBV29-1 and TRBJ2-5; D is unclear. The V gene's germline CDR1 is SQVTM and CDR2 ANQGSEA. Trimming left V 5 bases short and J 5 bases short, with 9 bases between. CDR3 length: 11 residues. The whole variable domain, remainder taken from reference TRBV29-1 and TRBJ2-5, is SAVISQKPSRDICQRGTSLTIQCQVDSQVTMMFWYRQQPGQSLTLIATANQGSEATYESGFVIDKFPISRPNLTFSTLTVSNMSPEDSSIYLCSVRPHETQYFGPGTRLLVL.

The sample holds many counts of this clonotype. The junction differs from germline at one of its ends, possibly a read error. The chain couples TRBV7-2 to TRBJ1-6; D remains unclear. Germline assignment: CDR1 SGHTA and CDR2 FQGNSA. CDR3 size: 16 residues. CDR3 loop: CASRRYEDFYTSPLHF. CDR3 DNA: TGTGCCAGCAGGAGATATGAGGATTTCTATACTTCACCCCTCCACTTT.